The present TCR beta chain was sequenced within a study of technical replicates of blood from a few donors. Germline V gives CDR1 GTSNPN, CDR2 SVGIG (reference sequence). The CDR3 length is 14 residues. V lost 6 bases to trimming and J lost 0 bases, with 14 bases between them. TCRdb's copy holds only in-frame clones and misses some; the assay was immunoSEQ multiplex PCR. Here the sample spans almost 70,000 clones, roughly 88% being singletons. V and J are TRBV30 and TRBJ1-2, with D unclear. Input material: PBMCs. The TCR sequence derives from a human donor in good health. Some clones in this sample may be carry-over from other donors' samples. The CDR3 DNA is TGTGCCTGCCTGAGAGTCGACTCTAACTATGGCTACACCTTC. Translated, it gives CACLRVDSNYGYTF.